The 5 T cell receptor beta chains listed next were all sequenced from one sample in a study of blood T cell repertoires in COVID-19. Using immunoSEQ multiplex PCR, the repertoire was profiled, and TCRdb retains in-frame clones only, with some absent. The sample lists fewer than 150,000 clones, about 90% occurring once. Source material: peripheral blood. Receptors originate from a woman between 45 and 60 years old with active or convalescent COVID-19.

The rearrangement links TRBV5-4 to TRBJ1-1, with TRBD1 as a possible D gene (5 bases). This CDR3 contains 15 residues. V lost 4 bases and J 4 bases, leaving 17 bases between the germline ends. The germline gives CDR1 SGHNT, CDR2 YYREEE (reference sequence). The CDR3 is CASSRYGQGVTEAFF. CDR3 bases: TGTGCCAGCAGCCGATACGGGCAGGGTGTCACTGAAGCTTTCTTT. Full variable domain (missing parts from reference TRBV5-4 and TRBJ1-1): ETGVTQSPTHLIKTRGQQVTLRCSSQSGHNTVSWYQQALGQGPQFIFQYYREEENGRGNFPPRFSGLQFPNYSSELNVNALELDDSALYLCASSRYGQGVTEAFFGQGTRLTVV.

This clone was seen only once. The chain recombines TRBV4-3 with TRBJ1-4, with D maybe TRBD1 (6 bases). Trimming took 1 base from V and 5 from J, leaving 11 bases between them. Germline assignment: CDR1 LGHNA and CDR2 YSLEER. This CDR3 has 15 residues. The CDR3 DNA reads TGCGCCAGCAGCCAAGGGGGGCGCTCAAATGAAAAACTGTTTTTT. It codes for CASSQGGRSNEKLFF.

This clone was recorded once. The V call is TRBV10-3, the J call TRBJ2-1, with TRBD1 matching over 8 bases. This CDR3 is built from 16 residues. V was pared by 6 bases and J by 8 bases, with 15 bases of the junction left unmatched. Germline V lookup: CDR1 ENHRY, CDR2 SYGVKD. This CDR3 reads CAIRPGQGFSFDEQFF. As DNA, the CDR3 is TGTGCCATCAGGCCCGGACAGGGATTTTCTTTCGATGAGCAGTTCTTC.

The genes are TRBV28 and TRBJ2-5; a weak D match, TRBD2 (7 bases). V dropped 7 bases and J dropped 4 bases, with 22 bases sitting between them. CDR1 and CDR2 from the germline V gene are MDHEN and SYDVKM. The length of the CDR3 is 16 residues. As DNA, the CDR3 is TGTGCCAGCAACCCCTGGGGGGGGACAAAGGTAGAGACCCAGTACTTC. This codes for CASNPWGGTKVETQYF.

Only a few counts were recorded for this clone. V usage is TRBV7-9 and J usage is TRBJ2-7, with TRBD2 matching 8 bases. V gave up 5 bases and J gave up 3 bases; unmatched junction bases: 12. Germline-derived CDR1 and CDR2 are SEHNR and FQNEAQ (reference sequence). This CDR3 is built from 16 residues. CDR3 residues: CASSPIGGGRNYEQYF. In DNA, the CDR3 is TGTGCCAGCAGCCCGATTGGTGGCGGGAGGAACTACGAGCAGTACTTC. Variable domain in full (rest from reference TRBV7-9 and TRBJ2-7): DTGVSQNPRHKITKRGQNVTFRCDPISEHNRLYWYRQTLGQGPEFLTYFQNEAQLEKSRLLSDRFSAERPKGSFSTLEIQRTEQGDSAMYLCASSPIGGGRNYEQYFGPGTRLTVT.